Below, one T cell receptor beta chain is given with its context. Profiling relied on immunoSEQ multiplex PCR, and the TCRdb table lists in-frame clones only, not all of them. The top ten hold 6.5% to 8.5% of the sample, which has more than 300,000 clones, approximately 80% seen once. Per the germline V gene, CDR1 is MNHEY and CDR2 is SMNVEV (reference sequence). V lost 6 bases, J lost 4 bases, and 9 bases lay in between. The CDR3 length is 12 residues. The record originates from a study of cytotoxic CD8 clonotypes in ibrutinib-treated CLL. The V and J genes are TRBV27 and TRBJ2-5; D is possibly TRBD1 or TRBD2 (5 bases each). The sample here was PBMCs, taken before ibrutinib treatment. The clonotype was recovered from a human donor with chronic lymphocytic leukemia. CDR3 DNA: TGTGCCAGCAGGAGGGGTTCAGAGACCCAGTACTTC. Its translation is CASRRGSETQYF.